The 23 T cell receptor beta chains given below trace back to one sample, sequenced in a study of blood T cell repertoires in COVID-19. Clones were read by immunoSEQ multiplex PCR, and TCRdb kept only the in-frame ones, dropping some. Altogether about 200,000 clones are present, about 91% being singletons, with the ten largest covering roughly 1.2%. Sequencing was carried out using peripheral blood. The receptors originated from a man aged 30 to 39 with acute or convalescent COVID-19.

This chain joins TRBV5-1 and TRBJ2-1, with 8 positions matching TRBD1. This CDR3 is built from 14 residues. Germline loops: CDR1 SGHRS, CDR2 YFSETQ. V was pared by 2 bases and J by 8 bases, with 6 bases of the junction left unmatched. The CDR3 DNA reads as TGCGCCAGCAGCTTCCCTCAGGGGGCCGATGAGCAGTTCTTC. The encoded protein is CASSFPQGADEQFF.

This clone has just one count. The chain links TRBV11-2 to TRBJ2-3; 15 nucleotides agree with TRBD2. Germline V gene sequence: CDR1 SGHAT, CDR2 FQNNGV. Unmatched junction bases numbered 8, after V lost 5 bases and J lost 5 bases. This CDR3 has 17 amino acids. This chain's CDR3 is CASSPRTSGGAGDTQYF. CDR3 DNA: TGTGCCAGCAGCCCTCGGACTAGCGGGGGGGCTGGAGATACGCAGTATTTT.

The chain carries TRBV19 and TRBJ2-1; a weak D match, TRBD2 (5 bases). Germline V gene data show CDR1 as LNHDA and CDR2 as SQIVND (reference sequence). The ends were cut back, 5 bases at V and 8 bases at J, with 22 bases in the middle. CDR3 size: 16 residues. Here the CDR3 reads CASSVWMSGVIDEQFF. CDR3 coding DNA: TGTGCCAGTAGTGTCTGGATGTCCGGGGTTATCGATGAGCAGTTCTTC.

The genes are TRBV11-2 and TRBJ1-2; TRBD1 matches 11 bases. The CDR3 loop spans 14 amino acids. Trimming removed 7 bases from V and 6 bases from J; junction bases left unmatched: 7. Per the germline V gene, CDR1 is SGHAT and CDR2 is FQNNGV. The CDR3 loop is CASTWGQGVDGYTF. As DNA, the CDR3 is TGTGCCAGCACCTGGGGACAGGGGGTCGATGGCTACACCTTC. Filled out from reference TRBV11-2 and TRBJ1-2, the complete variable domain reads EAGVAQSPRYKIIEKRQSVAFWCNPISGHATLYWYQQILGQGPKLLIQFQNNGVVDDSQLPKDRFSAERLKGVDSTLKIQPAKLEDSAVYLCASTWGQGVDGYTFGSGTRLTVV.

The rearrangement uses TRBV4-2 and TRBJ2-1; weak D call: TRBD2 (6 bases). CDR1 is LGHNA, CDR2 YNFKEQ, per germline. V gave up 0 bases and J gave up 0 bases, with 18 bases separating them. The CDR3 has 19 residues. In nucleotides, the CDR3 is TGTGCCAGCAGCCAAGATCCCGCGTTAGCGGTGAGCTCCTACAATGAGCAGTTCTTC. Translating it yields CASSQDPALAVSSYNEQFF.

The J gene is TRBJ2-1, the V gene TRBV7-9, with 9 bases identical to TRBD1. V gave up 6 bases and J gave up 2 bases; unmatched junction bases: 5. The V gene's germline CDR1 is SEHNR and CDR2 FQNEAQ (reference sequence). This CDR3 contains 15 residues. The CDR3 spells CASSPRQGAYNEQFF. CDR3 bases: TGTGCCAGCAGTCCCCGACAGGGGGCCTACAATGAGCAGTTCTTC.

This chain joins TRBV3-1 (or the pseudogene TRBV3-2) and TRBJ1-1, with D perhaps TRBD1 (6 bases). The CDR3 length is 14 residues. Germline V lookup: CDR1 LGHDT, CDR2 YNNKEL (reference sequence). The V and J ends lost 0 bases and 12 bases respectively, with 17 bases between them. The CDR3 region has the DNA TGTGCCAGCAGCCAAGATTACGGCCGCGGACAGTCTTTCTTT. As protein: CASSQDYGRGQSFF.

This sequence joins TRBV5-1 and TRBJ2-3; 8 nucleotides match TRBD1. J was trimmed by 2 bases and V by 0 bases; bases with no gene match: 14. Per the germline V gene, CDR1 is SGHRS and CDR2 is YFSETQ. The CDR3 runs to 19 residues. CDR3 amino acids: CASSLATLGQGRTTDTQYF. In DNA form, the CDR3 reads TGCGCCAGCAGCTTGGCCACCCTAGGACAGGGAAGGACCACAGATACGCAGTATTTT.

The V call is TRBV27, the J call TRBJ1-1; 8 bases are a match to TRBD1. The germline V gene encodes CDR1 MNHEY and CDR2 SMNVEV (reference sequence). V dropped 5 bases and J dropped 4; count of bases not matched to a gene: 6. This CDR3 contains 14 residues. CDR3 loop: CASSRDRTGTEAFF. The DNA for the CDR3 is TGTGCCAGCAGTCGGGACAGGACGGGCACTGAAGCTTTCTTT.

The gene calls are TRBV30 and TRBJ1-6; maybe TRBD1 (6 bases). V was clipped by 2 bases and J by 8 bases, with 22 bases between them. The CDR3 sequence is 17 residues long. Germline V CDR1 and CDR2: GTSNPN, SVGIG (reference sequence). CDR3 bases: TGTGCCTGGAGTCACCTGACAGGCCCTACCCGGGATTCACCCCTCCACTTT. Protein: CAWSHLTGPTRDSPLHF. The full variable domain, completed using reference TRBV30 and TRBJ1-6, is SQTIHQWPATLVQPVGSPLSLECTVEGTSNPNLYWYRQAAGRGLQLLFYSVGIGQISSEVPQNLSASRPQDRQFILSSKKLLLSDSGFYLCAWSHLTGPTRDSPLHFGNGTRLTVT.

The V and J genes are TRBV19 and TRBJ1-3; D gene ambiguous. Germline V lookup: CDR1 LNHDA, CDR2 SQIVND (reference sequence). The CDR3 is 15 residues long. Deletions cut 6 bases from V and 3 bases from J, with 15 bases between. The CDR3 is CASRSGGVGGNTIYF. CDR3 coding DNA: TGTGCCAGTAGGTCCGGCGGAGTAGGTGGAAACACCATATATTTT.

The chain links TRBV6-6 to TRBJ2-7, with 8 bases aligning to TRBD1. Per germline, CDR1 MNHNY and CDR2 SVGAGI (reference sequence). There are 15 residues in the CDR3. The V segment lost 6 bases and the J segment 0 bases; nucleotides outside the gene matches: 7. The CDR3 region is CASRLRQGSSYEQYF. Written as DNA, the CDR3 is TGTGCCAGCAGACTCAGACAGGGGAGCTCCTACGAGCAGTACTTC.

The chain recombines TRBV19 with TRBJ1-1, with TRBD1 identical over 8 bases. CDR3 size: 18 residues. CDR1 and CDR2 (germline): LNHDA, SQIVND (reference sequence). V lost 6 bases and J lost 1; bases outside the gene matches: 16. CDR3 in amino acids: CASSRALGQGKENTEAFF. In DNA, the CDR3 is TGTGCCAGTAGCCGAGCCTTAGGACAGGGTAAGGAGAACACTGAAGCTTTCTTT.

The CDR3 coding sequence is TGTGCTAGTCAGCGACAGGGGGGGCCAGATACGCAGTATTTT. It is translated as CASQRQGGPDTQYF. This chain connects TRBV12-5 to TRBJ2-3, with 9 bases matching TRBD1. The germline CDR1 and CDR2 sequences are LGHNT and FRNRAP. With 8 bases clipped from V and 4 bases from J, the junction kept 7 bases outside the gene matches. There are 14 residues in the CDR3.

The CDR3 reads CASSQTTGSAGQPQHF. DNA of the CDR3: TGTGCCAGCAGCCAGACGACAGGGAGCGCAGGGCAGCCCCAGCATTTT. The chain is built from TRBV3-1 (or the pseudogene TRBV3-2) and TRBJ1-5, with 7 nucleotides matching TRBD1. The length of the CDR3 is 16 residues. The V segment lost 3 bases and the J segment 7 bases; nucleotides outside the gene matches: 12. Germline V lookup: CDR1 LGHDT, CDR2 YNNKEL (reference sequence).

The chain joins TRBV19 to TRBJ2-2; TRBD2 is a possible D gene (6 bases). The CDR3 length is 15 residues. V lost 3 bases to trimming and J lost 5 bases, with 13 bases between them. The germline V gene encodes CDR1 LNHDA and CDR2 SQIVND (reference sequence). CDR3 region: CASSIEGGGTGELFF. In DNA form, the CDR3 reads TGTGCCAGTAGTATTGAAGGAGGAGGGACCGGGGAGCTGTTTTTT.

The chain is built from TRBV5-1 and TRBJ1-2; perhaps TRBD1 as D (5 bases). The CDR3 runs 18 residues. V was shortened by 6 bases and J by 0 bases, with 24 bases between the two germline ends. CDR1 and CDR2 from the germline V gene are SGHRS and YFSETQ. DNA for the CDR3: TGCGCCAGCACCGGGCTAGGGACTCCAAATTCGGCTAACTATGGCTACACCTTC. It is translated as CASTGLGTPNSANYGYTF.

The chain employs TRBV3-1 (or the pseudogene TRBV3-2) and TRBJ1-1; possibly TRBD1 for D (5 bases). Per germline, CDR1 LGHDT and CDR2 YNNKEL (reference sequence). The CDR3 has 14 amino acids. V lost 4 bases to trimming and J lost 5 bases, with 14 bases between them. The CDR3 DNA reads TGTGCCAGCAGCCCAGCAGGGTTCGGAACTGAAGCTTTCTTT. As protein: CASSPAGFGTEAFF.

CDR3 protein: CASSLGGSFAKTQYF. The DNA of the CDR3 is TGCGCCAGCAGCTTGGGCGGGAGTTTCGCTAAGACCCAGTACTTC. This rearrangement joins TRBV5-1 to TRBJ2-5, with 7 positions matching TRBD2. This CDR3 comprises 15 residues. CDR1 is SGHRS and CDR2 is YFSETQ in the germline V gene. V trimming: 0 bases; J trimming: 6 bases; junction bases outside the gene matches: 8.

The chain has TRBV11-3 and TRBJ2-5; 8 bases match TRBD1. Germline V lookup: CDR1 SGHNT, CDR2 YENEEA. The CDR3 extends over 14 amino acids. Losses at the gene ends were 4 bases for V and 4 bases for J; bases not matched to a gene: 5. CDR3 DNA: TGTGCCAGCAGCTCCGGACAGGGACGAGAGACCCAGTACTTC. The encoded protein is CASSSGQGRETQYF.

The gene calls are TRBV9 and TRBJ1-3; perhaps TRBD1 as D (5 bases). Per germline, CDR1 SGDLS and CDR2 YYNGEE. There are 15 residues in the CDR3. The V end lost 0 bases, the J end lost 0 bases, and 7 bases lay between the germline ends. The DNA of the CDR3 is TGTGCCAGCAGCGTAGGACAGAACTCTGGAAACACCATATATTTT. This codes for CASSVGQNSGNTIYF. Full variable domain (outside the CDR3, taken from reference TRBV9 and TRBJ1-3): DSGVTQTPKHLITATGQRVTLRCSPRSGDLSVYWYQQSLDQGLQFLIQYYNGEERAKGNILERFSAQQFPDLHSELNLSSLELGDSALYFCASSVGQNSGNTIYFGEGSWLTVV.

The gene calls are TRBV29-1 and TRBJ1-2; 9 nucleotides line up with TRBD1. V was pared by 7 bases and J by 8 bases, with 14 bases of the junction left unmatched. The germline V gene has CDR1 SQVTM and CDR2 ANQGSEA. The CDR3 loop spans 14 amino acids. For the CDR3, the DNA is TGCAGCGCCTTGAGCCGGGACAGGGAGGGCGGCTACACCTTC. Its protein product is CSALSRDREGGYTF.

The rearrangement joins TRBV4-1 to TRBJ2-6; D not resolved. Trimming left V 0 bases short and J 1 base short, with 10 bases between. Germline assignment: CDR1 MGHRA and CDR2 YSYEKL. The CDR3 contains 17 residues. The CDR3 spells CASSQESGSSGANVLTF. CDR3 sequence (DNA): TGCGCCAGCAGCCAAGAGTCAGGATCATCTGGGGCCAACGTCCTGACTTTC.